Here is one T cell receptor (beta chain) with its context. Its antigen is not identified. Sequenced by immunoSEQ multiplex PCR; TCRdb stores in-frame clones only, minus some. The sample has about 110,000 clones; under 90% are singletons. The data are from a study of T cell responses to AZD1222 COVID-19 vaccine. Background on the study: Second doses that came at about 4 or about 12 weeks were put together. General observations from the study: Spike was spanned by vaccine-associated CD4 TCRs, which were dominant at 160-218 and 743-854. Variant regions that are unmutated are reportedly the target of nearly half of spike-specific TCRs.

With 6 bases removed from V and 0 bases from J, the gap between germline ends came to 5 bases. The CDR3 is 11 residues long. Germline assignment: CDR1 DFQATT and CDR2 SNEGSKA (reference sequence). The chain joins TRBV20-1 to TRBJ1-1; D unresolved. The sequence derives from an adult in good health. The source was peripheral blood, collected on day 0 of AZD1222 vaccination. In DNA form, the CDR3 reads TGCAGTGCGGAACTGAACACTGAAGCTTTCTTT. Translated, it gives CSAELNTEAFF.